The source of this T cell receptor beta chain is a study of T cells in Graves' hyperthyroidism and ophthalmopathy. The wider study: At the time of initial diagnosis and before any treatment, peripheral blood was collected.

The CDR3 covers 13 residues. V was trimmed by 7 bases and J by 0 bases, leaving 9 bases between them. Regions amplified from RNA transcripts were the TCR beta CDR3 regions. A set of HTBI primers served as the primers for a first-round RT-PCR of the TCR CDR3. Each CDR3 protein is one row after TCRdb ran MiXCR on the multiplex PCR reads. The sample has about 600,000 distinct CDR3 sequences; approximately 15% are singletons. In its sample, this clonotype was seen many times. Sequencing was carried out using blood. The receptor comes from a woman between 40 and 55 years old with Graves' ophthalmopathy. The gene calls are TRBV12-3 or TRBV12-4 and TRBJ1-1; D remains ambiguous. CDR3 sequence (DNA): TGTGCCAGCAAAAGCGGGATGAACACTGAAGCTTTCTTT. This encodes CASKSGMNTEAFF.